What follows are 19 T cell receptor beta chains derived from one specimen sequenced in a study of blood T cells in healthy people across ages. Through a sample-barcoded 5' primer and a J-beta primer mix, a second PCR was run for roughly 7 to 11 cycles. TCRdb ran MiXCR on the 5' RACE reads and lists one entry per CDR3 protein. The sample records approximately 810,000 distinct CDR3 sequences, roughly 26% being singletons. Input material: blood. The receptors were gathered from a woman older than 75 in good health.

This clonotype was found a few times. The rearrangement uses TRBV28 and TRBJ2-7, with D unresolved. CDR3 length equals 16 residues. Deletions cut 5 bases from V and 1 base from J, with 18 bases between. Per the germline V gene, CDR1 is MDHEN and CDR2 is SYDVKM. The CDR3 nucleotides are TGTGCCAGCAGTCCGACCCGTAGACGGGCATCCTACGAGCAGTACTTC. This encodes CASSPTRRRASYEQYF.

In the case of this clonotype: Since no conserved phenylalanine or tryptophan closes the CDR3, a read error is the likely cause. J is TRBJ1-5 and V is TRBV7-2; perhaps TRBD1 as D (5 bases). V was cut by 1 base and J by 9 bases, with 16 bases left in between. Per germline, CDR1 SGHTA and CDR2 FQGNSA. The CDR3 covers 15 residues. CDR3 amino acids: CASSLVRGREAPQHC. For the CDR3, the DNA is TGTGCCAGCAGCTTAGTTAGGGGAAGAGAAGCGCCCCAGCATTGT.

Ten or more counts support this clonotype. A much larger clone differs from this one at a single base, so this may be a read error. The chain links TRBV10-3 to TRBJ2-7, with 10 bases aligning to TRBD1. Per the germline V gene, CDR1 is ENHRY and CDR2 is SYGVKD. With V trimmed by 4 bases and J by 4 bases, 4 bases remained unmatched. This CDR3 contains 14 residues. The CDR3 DNA reads TGTGCCATCAGTGGACAGGGGGCTTGGTACGAGCAGTACTTC. It codes for CAISGQGAWYEQYF.

The table lists this clonotype with a few counts. The chain combines TRBV19 with TRBJ2-3; 12 bases line up with TRBD2. V lost 7 bases and J lost 6; bases outside the gene matches: 8. The CDR3 runs to 15 residues. Germline-derived CDR1 and CDR2 are LNHDA and SQIVND (reference sequence). The CDR3 reads CASTRVGTSGDTQYF. CDR3 bases: TGTGCCAGTACCCGCGTGGGGACTAGCGGGGATACGCAGTATTTT.

The CDR3 sequence: CASKGGGYGYTF. CDR3 sequence (DNA): TGTGCCAGCAAGGGAGGGGGCTATGGCTACACCTTC. The chain is built from TRBV6-2 or TRBV6-3 and TRBJ1-2, with D possibly matching TRBD1 (6 bases). CDR1 and CDR2 from the germline V gene are MNHEY and SVGEGT. The CDR3 totals 12 residues. Trimming pared 7 bases from V and 4 bases from J, leaving 10 bases between.

This clonotype was detected many times. The chain couples TRBV6-4 to TRBJ2-6; the D is unclear. CDR1 and CDR2 (germline): MRHNA, SNTAGT. V was pared by 6 bases and J by 0 bases, with 9 bases between. The CDR3 covers 15 residues. The CDR3 DNA follows: TGTGCCAGCAGCGCCGTTGCCTCTGGGGCCAACGTCCTGACTTTC. Translated, it gives CASSAVASGANVLTF.

This clonotype was found many times. The chain carries TRBV30 and TRBJ2-7; tentative D call: TRBD2 (6 bases). V lost 1 base and J 0 bases, leaving 10 bases between the germline ends. The CDR3 has 14 amino acids. Germline lookup yields CDR1 GTSNPN and CDR2 SVGIG (reference sequence). CDR3 amino acids: CAWSDVRGSYEQYF. CDR3 sequence (DNA): TGTGCCTGGAGTGATGTGCGGGGCTCCTACGAGCAGTACTTC.

This clonotype was observed at least ten times. The V call is TRBV12-3 or TRBV12-4, the J call TRBJ2-7; D is perhaps TRBD1 (5 bases). This CDR3 comprises 17 residues. The V end was cut by 1 base, the J end by 0 bases, with 16 bases between. CDR3 loop: CASSLGAGSLSSYEQYF. CDR3 in DNA: TGTGCCAGCAGTTTAGGGGCAGGGTCCCTTAGCTCCTACGAGCAGTACTTC.

The table lists this clonotype with many counts. The V call is TRBV7-2, the J call TRBJ2-1; D gene unclear. The CDR3 is made up of 16 amino acids. Trimming took off 0 bases at V and 5 bases at J, with 14 bases between the two ends. Germline loops: CDR1 SGHTA, CDR2 FQGNSA. Written as DNA, the CDR3 is TGTGCCAGCAGCTTAGCTCTGGTACGGACGAACAATGAGCAGTTCTTC. Amino acid sequence: CASSLALVRTNNEQFF.

Concerning this clonotype itself: Being one base from a much bigger clone, this may be a read error. This chain links TRBV9 with TRBJ2-7, with D possibly TRBD1 on 6 matching bases. The end of the DNA aligns better with TRBJ2-5, so the J call may be wrong. CDR1 and CDR2 (germline): SGDLS, YYNGEE. This CDR3 comprises 14 residues. As DNA, the CDR3 is TGTGTCAGCAGCCGCTCCCAGGGGCAAGAGACCCAGTACTTC. Translation: CVSSRSQGQETQYF.

This clonotype occurred a few times. This may be a read error, as it is one base from a much larger clone. The chain is built from TRBV7-2 and TRBJ2-5; TRBD2 matches 15 bases. V gave up 5 bases and J gave up 11 bases; unmatched junction bases: 12. Per the germline V gene, CDR1 is SGHTA and CDR2 is FQGNSA. The CDR3 has 16 residues. CDR3 protein: CASSPGTSGGLDEQYF. The CDR3 region has the DNA TGTGCCAGCAGCCCGGGGACTAGCGGGGGGCTCGATGAGCAGTACTTC.

The chain recombines TRBV4-3 with TRBJ2-1, with D hard to call. The germline V and J ends were trimmed by 1 base and 8 bases, with 15 bases remaining between them. Germline-derived CDR1 and CDR2 are LGHNA and YSLEER. The CDR3 covers 15 residues. DNA for the CDR3: TGCGCCAGCAGCCAAGGGGTTACGGATTGGGATGAGCAGTTCTTC. It is translated as CASSQGVTDWDEQFF.

At least ten counts were recorded for this clonotype. The rearrangement joins TRBV28 to TRBJ2-7, with 9 bases fitting TRBD1. The germline V gene encodes CDR1 MDHEN and CDR2 SYDVKM. This CDR3 spans 14 amino acids. Trimming cost V 5 bases and J 5 bases; bases outside gene matches: 7. CDR3 nucleotide sequence: TGTGCCAGCAGTCCGGGACAGGGAGGTAACGAGCAGTACTTC. Translated: CASSPGQGGNEQYF.

A remark on this clonotype: Being one base from a much bigger clone, this may be a read error. The chain combines TRBV5-6 with TRBJ2-4, with D hard to call. The J call may be wrong; the DNA end is better matched by TRBJ2-7. The germline V gene encodes CDR1 SGHDT and CDR2 YYEEEE. This CDR3 is built from 14 residues. The CDR3, as DNA: TGTACCAGCAGCCTAAGTTTGGCTTCGGACGAGCAGTACTTC. It translates to CTSSLSLASDEQYF.

As for this clonotype: A read error is possible here, since a much larger clone lies one base away. This sequence joins TRBV7-2 and TRBJ2-4; TRBD2 matches 12 bases. The J call could be wrong; TRBJ2-7 is a better fit for the DNA end. This CDR3 is built from 15 residues. Germline lookup yields CDR1 SGHTA and CDR2 FQGNSA. The DNA for the CDR3 is TGTGCCAGCAGCTCCCTGACTAGCGGGGGTTGCGAGCAGTACTTC. Its translation is CASSSLTSGGCEQYF.

This clonotype was observed a handful of times. This chain connects TRBV6-1 to TRBJ2-5, with 9 nucleotides matching TRBD2. Germline lookup yields CDR1 MNHNS and CDR2 SASEGT. The length of the CDR3 is 18 residues. V shed 7 bases and J 3 bases; nucleotides not matched to a gene: 18. CDR3 amino acids: CASKGGPKAGGEEETQYF. The CDR3 DNA reads as TGTGCCAGCAAAGGGGGACCGAAGGCGGGGGGGGAAGAAGAGACCCAGTACTTC.

The J gene is TRBJ1-5, the V gene TRBV14; D perhaps matches TRBD1 (5 bases). The germline CDR1 and CDR2 sequences are SGHDN and FVKESK. The V gene lost 4 bases and the J gene lost 0 bases, with 16 bases spanning the gap. The CDR3 is 17 amino acids. CDR3 region: CASSLIPYRYSNQPQHF. CDR3 bases: TGTGCCAGCAGCCTTATACCATACAGGTATAGCAATCAGCCCCAGCATTTT.

This clonotype was observed a handful of times. Relative to the germline gene, one junction end is altered; a read error may explain this. The V gene is TRBV6-2 or TRBV6-3, the J gene TRBJ2-7; D is perhaps TRBD1 or TRBD2 (5 bases each). This CDR3 spans 13 amino acids. Germline loops: CDR1 MNHEY, CDR2 SVGEGT. The DNA for the CDR3 is TGTTCCAGCAGCCCTTCGGGAAGACAGGAGCAGTACTTC. Protein sequence: CSSSPSGRQEQYF.

This chain uses TRBV11-2 with TRBJ2-2; 15 nucleotides align to TRBD2. V trimming: 6 bases; J trimming: 7 bases; junction bases outside the gene matches: 9. This CDR3 region has 17 residues. Germline V gives CDR1 SGHAT, CDR2 FQNNGV. This chain's CDR3 is CASRRTSGGARVGELFF. DNA of the CDR3: TGTGCCAGCAGACGGACTAGCGGGGGGGCCCGGGTCGGGGAGCTGTTTTTT.